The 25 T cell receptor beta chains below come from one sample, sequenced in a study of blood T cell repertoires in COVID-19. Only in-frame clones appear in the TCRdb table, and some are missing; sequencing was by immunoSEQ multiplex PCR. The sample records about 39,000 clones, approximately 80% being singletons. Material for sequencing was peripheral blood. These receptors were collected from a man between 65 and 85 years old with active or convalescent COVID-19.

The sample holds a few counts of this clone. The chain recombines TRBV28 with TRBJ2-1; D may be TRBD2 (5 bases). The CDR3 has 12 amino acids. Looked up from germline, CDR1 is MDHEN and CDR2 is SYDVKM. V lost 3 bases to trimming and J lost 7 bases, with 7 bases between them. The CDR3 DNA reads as TGTGCCAGCAGTTTTACTAGGAATGAGCAGTTCTTC. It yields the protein CASSFTRNEQFF.

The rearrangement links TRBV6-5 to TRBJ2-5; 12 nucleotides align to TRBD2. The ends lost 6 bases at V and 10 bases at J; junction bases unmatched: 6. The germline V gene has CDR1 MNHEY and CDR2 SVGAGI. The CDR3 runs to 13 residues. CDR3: CASSSSGGVIQYF. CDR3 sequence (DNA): TGTGCCAGCAGCTCTAGCGGGGGGGTCATCCAGTACTTC.

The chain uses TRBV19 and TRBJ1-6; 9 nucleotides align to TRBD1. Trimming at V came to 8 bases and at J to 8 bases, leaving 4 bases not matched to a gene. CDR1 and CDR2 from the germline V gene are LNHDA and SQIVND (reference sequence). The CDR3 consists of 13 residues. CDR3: CASLGQGDSPLHF. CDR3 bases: TGTGCCAGTTTGGGACAGGGTGATTCACCCCTCCACTTT.

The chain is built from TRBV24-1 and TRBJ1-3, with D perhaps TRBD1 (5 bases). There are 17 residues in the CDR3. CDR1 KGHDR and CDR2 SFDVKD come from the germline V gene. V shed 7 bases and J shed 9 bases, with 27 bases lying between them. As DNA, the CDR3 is TGTGCCACCAGACAGGTTGGGTTCCTTTTCCCATGGGTCACCATATATTTT. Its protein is CATRQVGFLFPWVTIYF.

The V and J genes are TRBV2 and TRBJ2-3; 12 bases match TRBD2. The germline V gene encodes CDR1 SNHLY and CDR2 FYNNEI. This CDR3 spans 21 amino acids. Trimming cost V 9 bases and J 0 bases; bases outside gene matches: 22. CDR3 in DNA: TGTGCCAGGACCGGGACAGGGAGAGGACTAGCGGGGCTTACTAGCACAGATACGCAGTATTTT. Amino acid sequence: CARTGTGRGLAGLTSTDTQYF. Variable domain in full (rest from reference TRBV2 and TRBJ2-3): EPEVTQTPSHQVTQMGQEVILRCVPISNHLYFYWYRQILGQKVEFLVSFYNNEISEKSEIFDDQFSVERPDGSNFTLKIRSTKLEDSAMYFCARTGTGRGLAGLTSTDTQYFGPGTRLTVL.

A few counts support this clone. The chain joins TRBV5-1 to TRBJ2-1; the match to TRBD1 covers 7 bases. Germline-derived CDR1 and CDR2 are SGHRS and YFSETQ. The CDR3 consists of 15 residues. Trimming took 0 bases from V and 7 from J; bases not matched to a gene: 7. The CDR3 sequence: CASSLETGRPNEQFF. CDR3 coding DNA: TGCGCCAGCAGCTTGGAGACAGGGCGACCTAATGAGCAGTTCTTC.

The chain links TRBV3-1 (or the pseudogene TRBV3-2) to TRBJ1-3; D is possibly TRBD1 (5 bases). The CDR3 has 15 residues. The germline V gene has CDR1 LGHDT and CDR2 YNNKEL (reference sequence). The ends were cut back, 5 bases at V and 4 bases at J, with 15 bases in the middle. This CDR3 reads CASSGTSGKGNTIYF. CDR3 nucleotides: TGTGCCAGCAGCGGAACCTCAGGGAAAGGAAACACCATATATTTT.

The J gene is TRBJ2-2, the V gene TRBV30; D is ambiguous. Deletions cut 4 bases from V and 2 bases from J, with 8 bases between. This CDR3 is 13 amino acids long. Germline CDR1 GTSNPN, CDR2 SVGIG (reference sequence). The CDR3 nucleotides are TGTGCCTGGAAGCTCCAAAACACCGGGGAGCTGTTTTTT. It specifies CAWKLQNTGELFF. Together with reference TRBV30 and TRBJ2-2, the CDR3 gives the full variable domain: SQTIHQWPATLVQPVGSPLSLECTVEGTSNPNLYWYRQAAGRGLQLLFYSVGIGQISSEVPQNLSASRPQDRQFILSSKKLLLSDSGFYLCAWKLQNTGELFFGEGSRLTVL.

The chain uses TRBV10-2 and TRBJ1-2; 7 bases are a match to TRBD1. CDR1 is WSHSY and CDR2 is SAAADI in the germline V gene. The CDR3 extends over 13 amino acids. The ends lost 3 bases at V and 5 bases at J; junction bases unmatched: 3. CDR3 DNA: TGCGCCAGCAGTGACCGACAGGGATATGGCTACACCTTC. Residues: CASSDRQGYGYTF.

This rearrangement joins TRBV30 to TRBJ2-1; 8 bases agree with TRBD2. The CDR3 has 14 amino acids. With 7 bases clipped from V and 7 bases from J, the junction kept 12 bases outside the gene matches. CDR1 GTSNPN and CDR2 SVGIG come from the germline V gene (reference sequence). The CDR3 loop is CAYDGGAGSNEQFF. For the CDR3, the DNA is TGTGCCTACGACGGGGGGGCCGGTAGTAATGAGCAGTTCTTC.

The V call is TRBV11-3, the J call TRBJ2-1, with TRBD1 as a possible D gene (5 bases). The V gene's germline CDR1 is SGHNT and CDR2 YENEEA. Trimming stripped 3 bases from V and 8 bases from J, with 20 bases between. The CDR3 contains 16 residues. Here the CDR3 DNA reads TGTGCCAGCAGCTTGGGCCTACGGCAGGGTAGGGATGAGCAGTTCTTC. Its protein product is CASSLGLRQGRDEQFF.

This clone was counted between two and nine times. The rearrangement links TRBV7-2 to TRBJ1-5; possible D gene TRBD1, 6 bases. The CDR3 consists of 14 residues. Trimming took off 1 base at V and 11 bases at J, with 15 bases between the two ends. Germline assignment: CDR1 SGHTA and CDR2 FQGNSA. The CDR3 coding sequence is TGTGCCAGCAGCTTAGAAGGGGCGGGGGGCACCCAGCATTTT. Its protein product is CASSLEGAGGTQHF. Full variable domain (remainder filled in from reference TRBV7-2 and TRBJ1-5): GAGVSQSPSNKVTEKGKDVELRCDPISGHTALYWYRQSLGQGLEFLIYFQGNSAPDKSGLPSDRFSAERTGGSVSTLTIQRTQQEDSAVYLCASSLEGAGGTQHFGDGTRLSIL.

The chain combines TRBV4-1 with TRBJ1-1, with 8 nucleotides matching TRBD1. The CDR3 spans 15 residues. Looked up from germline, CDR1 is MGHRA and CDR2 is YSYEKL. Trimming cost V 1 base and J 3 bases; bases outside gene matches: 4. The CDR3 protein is CASSQGGQGDTEAFF. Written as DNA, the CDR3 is TGCGCCAGCAGCCAAGGTGGACAGGGTGACACTGAAGCTTTCTTT.

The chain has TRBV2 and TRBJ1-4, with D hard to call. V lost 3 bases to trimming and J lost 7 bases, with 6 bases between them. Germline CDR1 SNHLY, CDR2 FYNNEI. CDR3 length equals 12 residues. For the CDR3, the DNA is TGTGCCAGCAGTGAGTTGGCTGAAAAACTGTTTTTT. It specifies CASSELAEKLFF.

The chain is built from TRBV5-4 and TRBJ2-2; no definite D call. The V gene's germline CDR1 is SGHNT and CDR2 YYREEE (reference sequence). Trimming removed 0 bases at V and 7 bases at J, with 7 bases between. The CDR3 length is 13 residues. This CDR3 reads CASSLADFGELFF. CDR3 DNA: TGTGCCAGCAGCTTGGCAGATTTCGGGGAGCTGTTTTTT.

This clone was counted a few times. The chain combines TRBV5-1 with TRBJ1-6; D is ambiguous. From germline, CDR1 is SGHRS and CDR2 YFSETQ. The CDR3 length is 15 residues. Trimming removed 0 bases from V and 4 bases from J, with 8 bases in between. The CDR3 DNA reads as TGCGCCAGCAGCTTGGATCCCGGGTATAATTCACCCCTCCACTTT. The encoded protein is CASSLDPGYNSPLHF.

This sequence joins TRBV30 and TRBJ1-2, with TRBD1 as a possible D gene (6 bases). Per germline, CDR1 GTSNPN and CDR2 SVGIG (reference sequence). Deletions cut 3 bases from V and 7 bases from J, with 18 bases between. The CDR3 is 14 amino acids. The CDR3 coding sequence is TGTGCCTGGAGCGCCCGGGGGGCAGGGGTTGGCTACACCTTC. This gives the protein CAWSARGAGVGYTF.

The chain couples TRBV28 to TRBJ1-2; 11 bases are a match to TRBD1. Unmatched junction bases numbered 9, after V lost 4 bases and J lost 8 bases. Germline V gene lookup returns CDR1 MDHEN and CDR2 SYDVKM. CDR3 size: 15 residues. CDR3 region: CASSSSGQGAKGYTF. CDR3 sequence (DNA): TGTGCCAGCAGTTCATCCGGACAGGGGGCGAAGGGCTACACCTTC.

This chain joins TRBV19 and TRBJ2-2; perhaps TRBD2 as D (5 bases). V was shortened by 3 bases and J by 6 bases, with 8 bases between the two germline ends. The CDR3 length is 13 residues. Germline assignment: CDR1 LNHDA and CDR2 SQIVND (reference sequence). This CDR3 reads CASSMHGAGELFF. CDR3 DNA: TGTGCCAGTAGTATGCACGGGGCCGGGGAGCTGTTTTTT.

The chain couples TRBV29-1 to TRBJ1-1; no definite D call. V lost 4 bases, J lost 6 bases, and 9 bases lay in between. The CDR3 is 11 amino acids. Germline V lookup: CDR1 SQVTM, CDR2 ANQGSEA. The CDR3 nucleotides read TGCAGCGTTGGAGAGAGCGCTGAAGCTTTCTTT. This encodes CSVGESAEAFF.

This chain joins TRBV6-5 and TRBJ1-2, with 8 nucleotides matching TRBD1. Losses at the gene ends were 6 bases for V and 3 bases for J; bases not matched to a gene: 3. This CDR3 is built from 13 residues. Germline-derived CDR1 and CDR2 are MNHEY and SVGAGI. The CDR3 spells CASSLGQDYGYTF. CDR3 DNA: TGTGCCAGCAGCTTGGGACAGGACTATGGCTACACCTTC.

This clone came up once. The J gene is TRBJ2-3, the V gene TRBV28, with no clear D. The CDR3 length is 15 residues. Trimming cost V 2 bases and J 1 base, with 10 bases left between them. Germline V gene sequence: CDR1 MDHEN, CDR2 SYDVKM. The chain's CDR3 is CASSLTAGGTDTQYF. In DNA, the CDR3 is TGTGCCAGCAGTTTAACCGCTGGAGGCACAGATACGCAGTATTTT.

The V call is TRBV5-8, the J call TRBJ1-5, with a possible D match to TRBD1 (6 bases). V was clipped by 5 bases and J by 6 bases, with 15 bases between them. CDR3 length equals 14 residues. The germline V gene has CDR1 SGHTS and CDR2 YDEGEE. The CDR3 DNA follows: TGTGCCAGCAGTTACTCTGGGGGCGGTCAGCCCCAGCATTTT. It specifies CASSYSGGGQPQHF. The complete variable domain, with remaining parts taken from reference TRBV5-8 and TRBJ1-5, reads EAGVTQSPTHLIKTRGQQATLRCSPISGHTSVYWYQQALGLGLQFLLWYDEGEERNRGNFPPRFSGRQFPNYSSELNVNALELEDSALYLCASSYSGGGQPQHFGDGTRLSIL.

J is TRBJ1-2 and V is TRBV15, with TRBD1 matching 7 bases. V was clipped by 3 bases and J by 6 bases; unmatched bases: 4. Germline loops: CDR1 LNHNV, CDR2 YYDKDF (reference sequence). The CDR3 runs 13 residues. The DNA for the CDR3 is TGTGCCACCAGCAGGACTGACAGGGATGGCTACACCTTC. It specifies CATSRTDRDGYTF.

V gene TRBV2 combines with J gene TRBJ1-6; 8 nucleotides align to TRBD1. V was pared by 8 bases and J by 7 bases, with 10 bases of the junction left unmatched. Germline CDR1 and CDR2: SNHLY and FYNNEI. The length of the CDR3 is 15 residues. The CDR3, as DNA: TGTGCCAGCGTACCGGGACAGGTCGACAATTCACCCCTCCACTTT. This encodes CASVPGQVDNSPLHF.